This T cell receptor beta chain was sequenced in a study of beta chain features in type 1 diabetes. Whole-study findings and limits: cDNA-based reads could over-represent cells with high TCR expression. When Type 1 diabetes patients were examined, their TCRB CDR3s proved moderately but significantly shorter in all four CD4+ subsets.

This clone appeared a few times. Its cognate antigen is unknown. V gave up 7 bases and J gave up 8 bases, with 12 bases separating them. Germline V gene sequence: CDR1 SQVTM, CDR2 ANQGSEA. The CDR3 runs to 12 residues. Reverse transcribing all isolated RNA meant expressed TCRB transcripts were sequenced. The assay was immunoSEQ multiplex PCR, and TCRdb's table has in-frame clones only and misses some. The data show roughly 240,000 clones, with roughly a quarter seen just once and more than 0.009% held by the top ten. Sequenced input: naive CD4+ T cells from blood. The genes are TRBV29-1 and TRBJ2-6; a possible D gene is TRBD2 (5 bases). The receptor was isolated from a woman in her thirties with type 1 diabetes. The CDR3 loop is CSAVGETNVLTF. The CDR3 coding sequence is TGCAGCGCTGTCGGGGAAACCAACGTCCTGACTTTC.